This TCR beta chain was recorded in a study of T cell repertoires in cytomegalovirus infection. Study overall: Shared public TCR beta signatures pointed to both CMV infection and a matching HLA type. Study-level points and caveats: Of the TCR beta families, the public ones yielded a cumulative frequency that identified carriers of CMV plus the relevant HLA. In two of eight donors, the top clonotype was HLA-C-restricted CMV-specific.

In the case of this clonotype: Its antigen is not known.

A single record per CDR3 protein comes from TCRdb applying MiXCR to the reads. This table has approximately 630,000 distinct CDR3 sequences, more than 20% appearing once. V was cut by 7 bases and J by 0 bases, with 14 bases left in between. The CDR3 contains 15 residues. Germline assignment: CDR1 MNHEY and CDR2 SMNVEV (reference sequence). Sequencing used CD8+ T cells from PBMCs. This chain links TRBV27 with TRBJ2-3; tentative D call: TRBD2 (5 bases). This receptor was taken from a human donor in good health (CMV status not recorded). Some clones in this sample may be carry-over from other donors' samples. The CDR3 reads CASILKADSTDTQYF. The CDR3 DNA is TGTGCCAGCATCTTAAAAGCGGACAGCACAGATACGCAGTATTTT.